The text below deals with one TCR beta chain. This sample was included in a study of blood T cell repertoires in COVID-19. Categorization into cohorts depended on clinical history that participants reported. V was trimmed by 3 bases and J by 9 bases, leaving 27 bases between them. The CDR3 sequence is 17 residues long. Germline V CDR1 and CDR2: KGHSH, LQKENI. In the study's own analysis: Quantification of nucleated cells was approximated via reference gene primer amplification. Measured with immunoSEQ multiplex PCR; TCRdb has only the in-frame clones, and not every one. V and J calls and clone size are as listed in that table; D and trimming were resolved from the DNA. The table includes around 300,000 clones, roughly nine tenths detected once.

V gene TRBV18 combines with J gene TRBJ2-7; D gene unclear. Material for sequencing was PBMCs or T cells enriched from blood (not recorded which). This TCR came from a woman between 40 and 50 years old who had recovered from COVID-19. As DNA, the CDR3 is TGTGCCAGCTCACCGCCCCTGGCTGGGCCACTGGTAGTGCGGCAGTACTTC. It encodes CASSPPLAGPLVVRQYF.